These 9 T cell receptor beta chains originate from one sample sequenced in a study of T cell responses to AZD1222 COVID-19 vaccine. Method: immunoSEQ multiplex PCR; TCRdb's copy keeps in-frame clones and lacks some. The data show about 75,000 clones, with around nine tenths seen just once and 18% held by the top ten. The source was peripheral blood, collected 28 days after the second AZD1222 dose. Every receptor here comes from an adult who received the AZD1222 COVID-19 vaccine.

The chain is built from TRBV10-3 and TRBJ1-1; D is perhaps TRBD1 (5 bases). The V gene's germline CDR1 is ENHRY and CDR2 SYGVKD. V was shortened by 2 bases and J by 1 base, with 11 bases between the two germline ends. The CDR3 runs to 15 residues. The CDR3 here is CAISERAGKNTEAFF. The CDR3 nucleotides are TGTGCCATCAGTGAGCGTGCAGGGAAGAACACTGAAGCTTTCTTT.

V gene TRBV6-5 combines with J gene TRBJ1-6; D is perhaps TRBD1 (5 bases). This CDR3 comprises 14 residues. Trimming took off 7 bases at V and 10 bases at J, with 17 bases between the two ends. Germline V gene data show CDR1 as MNHEY and CDR2 as SVGAGI. The CDR3 region has the DNA TGTGCCAGCACCGGTAGCACATGGACATCACCCCTCCACTTT. Translating it yields CASTGSTWTSPLHF.

J is TRBJ1-6 and V is TRBV7-2; maybe TRBD1 (6 bases). Deletions cut 5 bases from V and 7 bases from J, with 6 bases between. This CDR3 comprises 12 residues. CDR1 and CDR2 from the germline V gene are SGHTA and FQGNSA. The CDR3 coding sequence is TGTGCCAGCAGCGACAGGAATTCACCCCTCCACTTT. Protein product: CASSDRNSPLHF.

This chain joins TRBV28 and TRBJ1-5; weak D call: TRBD1 (5 bases). There are 13 residues in the CDR3. The V gene's germline CDR1 is MDHEN and CDR2 SYDVKM. The V end lost 7 bases, the J end lost 2 bases, and 9 bases lay between the germline ends. The CDR3 bases are TGTGCCAGCATGGGGGACCGCAATCAGCCCCAGCATTTT. Protein sequence: CASMGDRNQPQHF.

V and J are TRBV5-1 and TRBJ2-3; 7 nucleotides agree with TRBD2. Trimming took 1 base from V and 2 from J; bases not matched to a gene: 7. Germline V gene sequence: CDR1 SGHRS, CDR2 YFSETQ. This CDR3 is built from 16 residues. In nucleotides, the CDR3 is TGCGCCAGCAGCTTGATGGGCGGGGGAGCCACAGATACGCAGTATTTT. Translating gives CASSLMGGGATDTQYF.

This chain links TRBV29-1 with TRBJ1-3; TRBD1 is a possible D gene (6 bases). V lost 7 bases and J 3 bases, leaving 16 bases between the germline ends. This CDR3 is built from 14 residues. Germline loops: CDR1 SQVTM, CDR2 ANQGSEA. The CDR3 is CSATRGGHGNTIYF. In DNA, the CDR3 is TGCAGCGCTACGAGGGGGGGGCATGGAAACACCATATATTTT.

This clone appeared a single time. This chain connects TRBV5-4 to TRBJ2-3; D unclear. The V gene's germline CDR1 is SGHNT and CDR2 YYREEE (reference sequence). V lost 2 bases and J lost 2, with 9 bases in between. The CDR3 has 14 residues. In DNA, the CDR3 is TGTGCCAGCAGCTTTAGGACCCCCACAGATACGCAGTATTTT. This sequence encodes CASSFRTPTDTQYF.

The chain recombines TRBV28 with TRBJ2-7, with a weak D call TRBD1 (5 bases). Germline V gene sequence: CDR1 MDHEN, CDR2 SYDVKM. The CDR3 runs to 17 residues. V was clipped by 3 bases and J by 1 base, with 19 bases between them. The CDR3 sequence: CASSFYQQVIWSYEQYF. The CDR3, as DNA: TGTGCCAGCAGTTTTTACCAACAGGTCATATGGTCCTACGAGCAGTACTTC.

This clone was detected once. V is TRBV19 and J is TRBJ2-3, with 10 bases aligning to TRBD2. Trimming at V came to 4 bases and at J to 6 bases, leaving 13 bases not matched to a gene. The length of the CDR3 is 17 residues. The germline V gene encodes CDR1 LNHDA and CDR2 SQIVND (reference sequence). CDR3: CASSNPRTSGRGDTQYF. CDR3 nucleotide sequence: TGTGCCAGTAGTAACCCCCGGACTAGCGGCCGGGGGGATACGCAGTATTTT.